Following are 25 T cell receptor beta chains from one sample sequenced in a study of T cells in Graves' hyperthyroidism and ophthalmopathy. Amplification of TCR beta CDR3 regions was performed using RNA transcripts as template. Using the HTBI primer set, a first-round RT-PCR was run on the TCR CDR3. A single record per CDR3 protein comes from TCRdb applying MiXCR to the multiplex PCR reads. The sample yields 300,000 to 350,000 distinct CDR3 sequences, 15% to 20% seen once. What was sequenced was blood. The source of these receptors is a man aged 25 to 45 with Graves' hyperthyroidism.

V is TRBV7-9 and J is TRBJ1-2; no definite D call. CDR3 length: 15 residues. CDR1 and CDR2 (germline): SEHNR, FQNEAQ (reference sequence). Between the trimmed V and J ends, which lost 5 bases and 6 bases, there was a span of 19 bases. This CDR3 reads CASSPFSWEGNGYTF. The CDR3 coding sequence is TGTGCCAGCAGCCCGTTTTCCTGGGAAGGAAATGGCTACACCTTC.

The chain combines TRBV20-1 with TRBJ2-3; TRBD2 might be the D (6 bases). V lost 8 bases to trimming and J lost 5 bases, with 8 bases between them. The CDR3 covers 10 residues. Germline V lookup: CDR1 DFQATT, CDR2 SNEGSKA (reference sequence). CDR3 amino acids: CSPGEDTQYF. The CDR3 nucleotides are TGCAGTCCGGGGGAAGATACGCAGTATTTT.

Here the CDR3 reads CASSAGSNEQYF. The CDR3 bases are TGTGCCAGCAGCGCGGGTTCTAACGAGCAGTACTTC. The rearrangement links TRBV5-6 to TRBJ2-7; a possible D gene is TRBD2 (5 bases). The V end lost 4 bases, the J end lost 5 bases, and 10 bases lay between the germline ends. The CDR3 has 12 amino acids. Germline lookup yields CDR1 SGHDT and CDR2 YYEEEE.

This rearrangement joins TRBV5-4 to TRBJ2-3; 10 bases map to TRBD2. V was pared by 2 bases and J by 1 base, with 4 bases of the junction left unmatched. Germline V gene sequence: CDR1 SGHNT, CDR2 YYREEE (reference sequence). This CDR3 has 16 amino acids. The chain's CDR3 is CASSLLAGGGTDTQYF. In DNA form, the CDR3 reads TGTGCCAGCAGCTTATTAGCGGGAGGAGGCACAGATACGCAGTATTTT.

This clonotype was counted ten times or more. The chain carries TRBV3-1 and TRBJ1-2; unclear D gene. Trimming removed 1 base from V and 7 bases from J, with 7 bases in between. Germline CDR1 and CDR2: LGHDT and YNNKEL (reference sequence). The CDR3 runs to 12 residues. The CDR3 loop reads CASSQAEAGYTF. The CDR3 bases are TGTGCCAGCAGCCAAGCAGAGGCTGGCTACACCTTC.

This clonotype was counted many times. The chain joins TRBV2 to TRBJ2-7; D may be TRBD2 (5 bases). This CDR3 region has 10 residues. The germline gives CDR1 SNHLY, CDR2 FYNNEI. Between the trimmed V and J ends, which lost 8 bases and 5 bases, there was a span of 7 bases. CDR3 in DNA: TGTGCCAGCTCCGGGGACGAGCAGTACTTC. As protein: CASSGDEQYF.

This clonotype has a count of ten or more. This sequence joins TRBV2 and TRBJ1-6; the match to TRBD1 covers 9 bases. Germline CDR1 SNHLY, CDR2 FYNNEI. This CDR3 contains 14 residues. V shed 6 bases and J 9 bases; nucleotides not matched to a gene: 6. The CDR3 loop reads CASRTGTGFSPLHF. CDR3 DNA: TGTGCCAGCAGAACCGGGACAGGGTTTTCACCCCTCCACTTT. The variable domain in full, with the rest retrieved from reference TRBV2 and TRBJ1-6, is EPEVTQTPSHQVTQMGQEVILRCVPISNHLYFYWYRQILGQKVEFLVSFYNNEISEKSEIFDDQFSVERPDGSNFTLKIRSTKLEDSAMYFCASRTGTGFSPLHFGNGTRLTVT.

CDR3 loop: CASSPGLADIYEQYF. The DNA of the CDR3 is TGCGCCAGCAGCCCAGGACTAGCTGATATTTACGAGCAGTACTTC. The rearrangement links TRBV5-1 to TRBJ2-7; TRBD2 aligns across 8 bases. The germline gives CDR1 SGHRS, CDR2 YFSETQ. There are 15 residues in the CDR3. Trimming at V came to 4 bases and at J to 4 bases, leaving 10 bases not matched to a gene.

This clonotype was seen a handful of times. The gene calls are TRBV2 and TRBJ1-5; D gene unclear. V was pared by 3 bases and J by 7 bases, with 10 bases between. Per germline, CDR1 SNHLY and CDR2 FYNNEI. This CDR3 spans 13 amino acids. Here the CDR3 reads CASSEGKDQPQHF. DNA of the CDR3: TGTGCCAGCAGTGAGGGGAAGGACCAGCCCCAGCATTTT.

This chain links TRBV20-1 with TRBJ2-1; TRBD2 matches at 8 bases. The germline CDR1 and CDR2 sequences are DFQATT and SNEGSKA (reference sequence). The CDR3 contains 13 residues. V lost 5 bases to trimming and J lost 8 bases; unmatched junction nucleotides: 8. CDR3 region: CSAFLAGQHEQFF. The CDR3 coding sequence is TGCAGTGCTTTCCTAGCGGGTCAACATGAGCAGTTCTTC.

This clonotype was recorded at least ten times. The chain joins TRBV2 to TRBJ2-1; the match to TRBD2 covers 8 bases. Germline-derived CDR1 and CDR2 are SNHLY and FYNNEI. This CDR3 has 13 amino acids. Trimming cost V 7 bases and J 8 bases; bases outside gene matches: 7. CDR3 sequence: CASIPGLVHEQFF. The CDR3 DNA is TGTGCCAGCATCCCGGGACTAGTTCATGAGCAGTTCTTC. Variable domain in full (rest from reference TRBV2 and TRBJ2-1): EPEVTQTPSHQVTQMGQEVILRCVPISNHLYFYWYRQILGQKVEFLVSFYNNEISEKSEIFDDQFSVERPDGSNFTLKIRSTKLEDSAMYFCASIPGLVHEQFFGPGTRLTVL.

The chain employs TRBV19 and TRBJ2-2, with D perhaps matching TRBD1 or TRBD2 (5 bases each). V was trimmed by 8 bases and J by 6 bases, leaving 19 bases between them. CDR3 length: 15 residues. Germline V CDR1 and CDR2: LNHDA, SQIVND (reference sequence). CDR3 protein: CASQNFGGRAGELFF. The CDR3 DNA is TGTGCCAGTCAAAATTTTGGGGGAAGGGCCGGGGAGCTGTTTTTT.

The genes are TRBV25-1 and TRBJ2-7; 9 bases line up with TRBD2. The V gene's germline CDR1 is MGHDK and CDR2 SYGVNS. This CDR3 region has 21 residues. V gave up 1 base and J gave up 0 bases; unmatched junction bases: 19. This chain's CDR3 is CASSEFRLASSGSPDSYEQYF. In DNA form, the CDR3 reads TGTGCCAGCAGTGAATTCCGGCTAGCGAGTAGCGGGAGTCCCGACTCCTACGAGCAGTACTTC.

This clonotype showed up many times. The chain links TRBV5-1 to TRBJ2-1; 9 nucleotides align to TRBD2. The ends lost 4 bases at V and 5 bases at J; junction bases unmatched: 10. The germline V gene has CDR1 SGHRS and CDR2 YFSETQ. The CDR3 extends over 16 amino acids. The CDR3 sequence: CASSTGGGGKNNEQFF. CDR3 nucleotides: TGCGCCAGCAGCACCGGCGGGGGGGGGAAGAACAATGAGCAGTTCTTC. The full variable domain, in which reference TRBV5-1 and TRBJ2-1 provide the parts outside the CDR3, is KAGVTQTPRYLIKTRGQQVTLSCSPISGHRSVSWYQQTPGQGLQFLFEYFSETQRNKGNFPGRFSGRQFSNSRSEMNVSTLELGDSALYLCASSTGGGGKNNEQFFGPGTRLTVL.

V gene TRBV7-2 combines with J gene TRBJ1-1; D unresolved. Trimming took off 4 bases at V and 1 base at J, with 7 bases between the two ends. Germline V gives CDR1 SGHTA, CDR2 FQGNSA. The CDR3 has 13 amino acids. Here the CDR3 DNA reads TGTGCCAGCAGCTCTAGCGCGAACACTGAAGCTTTCTTT. This encodes CASSSSANTEAFF.

This clonotype was counted once. The V gene is TRBV27, the J gene TRBJ2-2; a weak D match, TRBD2 (5 bases). The ends were cut back, 8 bases at V and 3 bases at J, with 16 bases in the middle. The CDR3 is 15 residues long. The germline V gene encodes CDR1 MNHEY and CDR2 SMNVEV (reference sequence). The CDR3 loop reads CASGLGDYYTGELFF. DNA for the CDR3: TGTGCCAGCGGCCTAGGCGACTATTACACCGGGGAGCTGTTTTTT.

This clonotype was found many times. The rearrangement uses TRBV30 and TRBJ2-3; TRBD2 agrees at 7 bases. CDR1 and CDR2 from the germline V gene are GTSNPN and SVGIG (reference sequence). J lost 5 bases, V lost 8 bases, and 13 bases had no gene match. This CDR3 spans 14 amino acids. The DNA for the CDR3 is TGTGCCCTGGAGTCTCCAGGGAGGGGAGATACGCAGTATTTT. It is translated as CALESPGRGDTQYF.

This clonotype was found a few times. The chain joins TRBV7-3 to TRBJ2-2, with a tentative D call TRBD2 (6 bases). Between the trimmed V and J ends, which lost 2 bases and 3 bases, there was a span of 13 bases. Germline CDR1 SGHTA, CDR2 FQGTGA. The CDR3 is 16 amino acids. DNA for the CDR3: TGTGCCAGCAGCTTACTGGGAGGAGCGGACACCGGGGAGCTGTTTTTT. Protein product: CASSLLGGADTGELFF.

This clonotype was seen ten or more times. The V and J genes are TRBV6-1 and TRBJ2-2; 11 positions agree with TRBD2. Germline trimming cut 7 bases from V and 5 bases from J; bases unmatched to any gene: 9. The germline V gene has CDR1 MNHNS and CDR2 SASEGT. The CDR3 consists of 16 residues. The CDR3: CASKALAGGGTGELFF. CDR3 nucleotides: TGTGCCAGCAAGGCCCTAGCGGGAGGAGGAACCGGGGAGCTGTTTTTT.

The V gene is TRBV5-1, the J gene TRBJ1-4; the D is unclear. Germline-derived CDR1 and CDR2 are SGHRS and YFSETQ. V gave up 2 bases and J gave up 8 bases, with 13 bases separating them. The CDR3 sequence is 14 residues long. The CDR3 bases are TGCGCCAGCAGCTTCCGGCAGTCGGGAGAAAAACTGTTTTTT. This encodes CASSFRQSGEKLFF. Looking up the rest from reference TRBV5-1 and TRBJ1-4 gives the full variable domain: KAGVTQTPRYLIKTRGQQVTLSCSPISGHRSVSWYQQTPGQGLQFLFEYFSETQRNKGNFPGRFSGRQFSNSRSEMNVSTLELGDSALYLCASSFRQSGEKLFFGSGTQLSVL.

J is TRBJ2-1 and V is TRBV30, with D unresolved. The V end lost 2 bases, the J end lost 3 bases, and 5 bases lay between the germline ends. CDR3 size: 12 residues. Germline V gene sequence: CDR1 GTSNPN, CDR2 SVGIG (reference sequence). The CDR3 loop reads CAWSRSYNEQFF. For the CDR3, the DNA is TGTGCCTGGAGTCGAAGCTACAATGAGCAGTTCTTC.

This clonotype was recorded at least ten times. The V call is TRBV5-1, the J call TRBJ1-2; D call uncertain. The CDR3 has 12 amino acids. V was pared by 4 bases and J by 7 bases, with 11 bases between. Germline V lookup: CDR1 SGHRS, CDR2 YFSETQ. Written as DNA, the CDR3 is TGCGCCAGCAGCCCCGGGCCTCTTGGCTACACCTTC. Protein product: CASSPGPLGYTF.

This clonotype was recorded many times. This chain links TRBV18 with TRBJ1-1; D is ambiguous. The germline V gene encodes CDR1 KGHSH and CDR2 LQKENI. Trimming pared 1 base from V and 0 bases from J, leaving 6 bases between. This CDR3 has 14 amino acids. CDR3 bases: TGTGCCAGCTCACCACTATCCATGAACACTGAAGCTTTCTTT. It is translated as CASSPLSMNTEAFF.

This clonotype was recorded at least ten times. The chain's CDR3 is CSGGGGETQYF. The CDR3 bases are TGCAGCGGCGGTGGGGGCGAGACCCAGTACTTC. The chain uses TRBV29-1 and TRBJ2-5, with D maybe TRBD1 (6 bases). The CDR3 totals 11 residues. Trimming left V 7 bases short and J 5 bases short, with 11 bases between. Per germline, CDR1 SQVTM and CDR2 ANQGSEA.

This clonotype came up many times. V and J are TRBV20-1 and TRBJ2-1; 8 bases map to TRBD2. Germline CDR1 and CDR2: DFQATT and SNEGSKA (reference sequence). J lost 9 bases, V lost 3 bases, and 7 bases had no gene match. The CDR3 loop spans 13 amino acids. CDR3 nucleotides: TGCAGTGCTAGGGAGCCTAGCGGGCCTGAGCAGTTCTTC. This encodes CSAREPSGPEQFF.